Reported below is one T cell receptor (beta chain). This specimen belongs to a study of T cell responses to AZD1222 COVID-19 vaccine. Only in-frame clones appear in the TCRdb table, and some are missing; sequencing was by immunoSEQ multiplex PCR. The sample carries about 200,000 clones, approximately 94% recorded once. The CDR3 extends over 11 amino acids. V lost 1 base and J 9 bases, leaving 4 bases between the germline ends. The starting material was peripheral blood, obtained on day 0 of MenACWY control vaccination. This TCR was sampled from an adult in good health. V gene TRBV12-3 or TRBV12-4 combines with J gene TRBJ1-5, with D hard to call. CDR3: CASSLGGPQHF. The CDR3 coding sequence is TGTGCCAGCAGTTTAGGGGGGCCCCAGCATTTT.